This T cell receptor (beta chain) comes out of a study of CD8+CD57+ T cells in acquired aplastic anemia. This clonotype showed up many times. Patients chosen for sequencing had shown CD8+CD57+ cell expansion by flow cytometry. V was trimmed by 0 bases and J by 7 bases, leaving 4 bases between them. Germline V gene data show CDR1 as SEHNR and CDR2 as FQNEAQ (reference sequence). This CDR3 has 12 amino acids. Genomic DNA constituted the template upon which TCR beta VDJ and CDR3 profiling was performed. TCRdb redid the calling of the reads with MiXCR, one entry per CDR3 protein. The sample shows a few hundred thousand distinct CDR3 sequences, over 25% of them seen only once.

This rearrangement joins TRBV7-9 to TRBJ1-5; D call uncertain. This clonotype was sampled from a human donor with aplastic anemia. Specimen: sorted CD4+, CD8+, or CD8+CD57+ T cells (not recorded which) from PBMCs. CDR3 amino acids: CASSLAAQPQHF. CDR3 nucleotides: TGTGCCAGCAGCTTAGCAGCCCAGCCCCAGCATTTT.